This T cell receptor beta chain was obtained from a study of blood T cell repertoires in COVID-19 (dated by TCRdb to about 2020). With regard to the full study: Samples from collaborators originated in the United States, Italy and Spain and spanned both the acute and convalescent phases of COVID-19. The dataset comprised deeply sampled blood TCRbeta repertoires from subjects exposed to, actively infected with, or recovered from COVID-19. Samples were obtained from the ongoing ImmuneRACE study (first 160 participants) and from over 1,000 subjects provided by 6 global collaborators. The material from the prospective study consisted of cDNA or gDNA derived from T cells, B-cell-depleted T cells, or PBMCs. A freely available public database, intended as a resource for researchers studying the immune response to SARS-CoV-2, is where the repertoires were released. Where available, HLA class I and class II types were taken from metadata supplied by the sample provider and were not determined by assay-based typing. Nearly every sample came with metadata listing a de-identified subject ID, COVID-19 status, age in years and sex. Summary of the overall study and its limitations: Clinical and demographic metadata were provided uncurated, with the amount varying by source and participant.

The collaborating institutions used their own protocols to collect whole blood in K2EDTA tubes. For TCRbeta analysis, collaborators shipped samples as frozen whole blood, isolated PBMCs, or DNA extracted from either of those sample types. The immunoSEQ Assay, a bias-controlled multiplex PCR, was used to amplify TCRbeta CDR3 regions from genomic DNA. The paper's data handling went like this. The number of nucleated cells in each sample was estimated by amplification of reference gene primers within the assay. To quantify the absolute abundance of each unique TCRbeta CDR3 rearrangement, sequence reads were collapsed and filtered. For each sample, productive Simpson clonality was calculated as the square root of Simpson's diversity index over productive rearrangements. TCRdb re-hosts the immuneACCESS table, in-frame sequences only. Its copies lack some clones; in the studies checked, an unresolved V gene accounts for under half of them, and the cause for the rest is not known. V and J calls and clone size follow that table, whereas D and trimming were derived from the DNA. The table for this sample lists roughly 250,000 clones; around 87% of them were counted only once. The ten most abundant clones make up over 2% of the sample.

The germline V gene yields MNHEY for CDR1 and SVGEGT for CDR2. V drops 6 bases and J drops 0 bases, leaving 18 bases in between. The CDR3 starts with the cysteine, ends with the phenylalanine, and has 16 residues. The entry retains the CDR3 DNA only, 48 bases that are in frame from base 1. This clone was counted once. Its antigen has not been determined. Base qualities are missing; no much larger clone stands one base away. The chain joins TRBV6-2 or TRBV6-3 to TRBJ2-7; no confident D gene assignment can be made. Sequencing was carried out using peripheral blood. This receptor was identified in a woman aged 45-65 years with acute or convalescent COVID-19. The CDR3 region has the sequence CASSHSLGESSYEQYF. Read as DNA, the sequence is TGTGCCAGCAGCCATTCGCTAGGCGAAAGCTCCTACGAGCAGTACTTC.